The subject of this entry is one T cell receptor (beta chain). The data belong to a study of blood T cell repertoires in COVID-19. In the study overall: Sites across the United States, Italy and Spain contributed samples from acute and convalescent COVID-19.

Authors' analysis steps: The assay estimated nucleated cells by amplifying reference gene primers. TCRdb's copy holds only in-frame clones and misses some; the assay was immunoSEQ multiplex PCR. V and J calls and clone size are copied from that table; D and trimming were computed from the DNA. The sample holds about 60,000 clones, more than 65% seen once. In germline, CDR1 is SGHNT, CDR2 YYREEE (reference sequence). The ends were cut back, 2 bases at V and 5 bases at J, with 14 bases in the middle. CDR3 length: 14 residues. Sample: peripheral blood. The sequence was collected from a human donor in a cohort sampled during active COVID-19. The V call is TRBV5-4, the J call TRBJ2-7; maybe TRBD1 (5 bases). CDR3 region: CASSFAQGIDEQYF. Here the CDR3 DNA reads TGTGCCAGCAGCTTCGCTCAGGGTATCGACGAGCAGTACTTC.